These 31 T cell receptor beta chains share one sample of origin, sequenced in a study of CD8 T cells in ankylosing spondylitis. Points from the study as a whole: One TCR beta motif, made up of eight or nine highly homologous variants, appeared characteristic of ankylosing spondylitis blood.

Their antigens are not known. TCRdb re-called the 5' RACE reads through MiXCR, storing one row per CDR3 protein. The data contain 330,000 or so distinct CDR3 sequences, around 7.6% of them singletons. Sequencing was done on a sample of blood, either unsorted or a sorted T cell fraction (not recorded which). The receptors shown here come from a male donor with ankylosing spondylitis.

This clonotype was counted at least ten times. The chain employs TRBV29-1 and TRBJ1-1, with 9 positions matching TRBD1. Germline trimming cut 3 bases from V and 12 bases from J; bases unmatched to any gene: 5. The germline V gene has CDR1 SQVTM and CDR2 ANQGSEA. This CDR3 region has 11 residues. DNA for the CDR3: TGCAGCGTTGATACCGGGACAGGGCCTTTCTTT. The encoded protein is CSVDTGTGPFF. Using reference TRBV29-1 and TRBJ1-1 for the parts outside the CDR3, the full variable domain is SAVISQKPSRDICQRGTSLTIQCQVDSQVTMMFWYRQQPGQSLTLIATANQGSEATYESGFVIDKFPISRPNLTFSTLTVSNMSPEDSSIYLCSVDTGTGPFFGQGTRLTVV.

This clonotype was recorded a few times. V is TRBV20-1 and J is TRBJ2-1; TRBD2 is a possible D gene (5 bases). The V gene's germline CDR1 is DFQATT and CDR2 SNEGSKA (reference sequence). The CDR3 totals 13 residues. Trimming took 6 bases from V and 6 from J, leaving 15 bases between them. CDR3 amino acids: CSATFGIANEQFF. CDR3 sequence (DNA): TGCAGTGCCACCTTCGGGATAGCCAATGAGCAGTTCTTC.

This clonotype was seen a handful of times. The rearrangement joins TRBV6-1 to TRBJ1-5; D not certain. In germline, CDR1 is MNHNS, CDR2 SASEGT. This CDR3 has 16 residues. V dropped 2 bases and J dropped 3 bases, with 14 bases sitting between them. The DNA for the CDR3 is TGTGCCAGCAGTGAAAGGGCGGTCGGTTCCAATCAGCCCCAGCATTTT. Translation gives CASSERAVGSNQPQHF.

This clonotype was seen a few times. DNA for the CDR3: TGCGCCAGCAGCCGCCGCCTAGCGGAAAACACCGGGGAGCTGTTTTTT. Residues: CASSRRLAENTGELFF. This chain connects TRBV5-1 to TRBJ2-2; 7 bases are shared with TRBD2. Per germline, CDR1 SGHRS and CDR2 YFSETQ. The ends lost 4 bases at V and 2 bases at J; junction bases unmatched: 8. This CDR3 has 16 residues.

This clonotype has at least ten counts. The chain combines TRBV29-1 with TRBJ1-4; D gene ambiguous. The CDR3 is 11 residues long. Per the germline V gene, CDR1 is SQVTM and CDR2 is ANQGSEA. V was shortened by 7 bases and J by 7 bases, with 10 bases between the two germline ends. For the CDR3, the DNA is TGCAGCGCTGGAGATCGTGAAAAACTGTTTTTT. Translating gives CSAGDREKLFF.

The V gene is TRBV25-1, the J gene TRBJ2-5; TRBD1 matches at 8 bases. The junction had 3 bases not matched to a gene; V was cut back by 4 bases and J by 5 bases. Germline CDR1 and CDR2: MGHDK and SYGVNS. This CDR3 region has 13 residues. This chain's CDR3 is CASSGTGRETQYF. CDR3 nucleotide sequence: TGTGCCAGCAGTGGGACAGGGCGGGAGACCCAGTACTTC.

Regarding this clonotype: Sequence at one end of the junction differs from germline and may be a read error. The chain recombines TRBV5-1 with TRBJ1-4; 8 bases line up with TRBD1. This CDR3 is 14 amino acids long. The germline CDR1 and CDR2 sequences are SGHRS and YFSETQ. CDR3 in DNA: TGCGCCGGCAGCCCGGGACAGGCTAGAGAAAAACTGTTTTTT. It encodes CAGSPGQAREKLFF.

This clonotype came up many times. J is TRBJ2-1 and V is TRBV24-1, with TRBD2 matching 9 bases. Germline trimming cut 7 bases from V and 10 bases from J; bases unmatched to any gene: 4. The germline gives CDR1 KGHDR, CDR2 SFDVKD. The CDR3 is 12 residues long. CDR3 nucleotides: TGTGCCACCAGAGAGGCGGGAGGGGAGCAGTTCTTC. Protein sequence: CATREAGGEQFF.

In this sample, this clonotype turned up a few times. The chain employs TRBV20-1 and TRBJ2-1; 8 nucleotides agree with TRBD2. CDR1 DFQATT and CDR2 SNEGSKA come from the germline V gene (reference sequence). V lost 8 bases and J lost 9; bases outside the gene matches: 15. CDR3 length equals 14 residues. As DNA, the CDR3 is TGCAGTACAAGAACCGGGACTAGGGGTATTGAGCAGTTCTTC. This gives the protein CSTRTGTRGIEQFF.

CDR3 loop: CASRQVASYEQYF. In DNA, the CDR3 is TGTGCCAGCAGGCAAGTTGCATCCTACGAGCAGTACTTC. The chain couples TRBV7-2 to TRBJ2-7; unclear D gene. Germline V gene sequence: CDR1 SGHTA, CDR2 FQGNSA. The CDR3 totals 13 residues. Trimming removed 6 bases from V and 1 base from J, with 10 bases in between.

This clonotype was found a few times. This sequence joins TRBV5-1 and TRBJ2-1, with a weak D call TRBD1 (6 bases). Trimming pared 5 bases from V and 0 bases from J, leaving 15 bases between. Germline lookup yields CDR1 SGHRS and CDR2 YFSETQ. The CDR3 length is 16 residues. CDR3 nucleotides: TGCGCCAGCAGAGGGGGTGGCGGCACCTCCTACAATGAGCAGTTCTTC. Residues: CASRGGGGTSYNEQFF.

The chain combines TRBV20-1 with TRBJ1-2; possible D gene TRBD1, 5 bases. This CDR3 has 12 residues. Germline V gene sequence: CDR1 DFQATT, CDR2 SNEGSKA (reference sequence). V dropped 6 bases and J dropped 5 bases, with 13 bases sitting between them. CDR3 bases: TGCAGTGCATCCGGGACGGGATATGGCTACACCTTC. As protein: CSASGTGYGYTF.

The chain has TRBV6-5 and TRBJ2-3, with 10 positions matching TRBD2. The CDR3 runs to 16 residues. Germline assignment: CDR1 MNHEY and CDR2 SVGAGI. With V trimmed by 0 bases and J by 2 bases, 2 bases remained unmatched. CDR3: CASSYSTSGYTDTQYF. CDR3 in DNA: TGTGCCAGCAGTTACTCGACTAGCGGGTACACAGATACGCAGTATTTT.

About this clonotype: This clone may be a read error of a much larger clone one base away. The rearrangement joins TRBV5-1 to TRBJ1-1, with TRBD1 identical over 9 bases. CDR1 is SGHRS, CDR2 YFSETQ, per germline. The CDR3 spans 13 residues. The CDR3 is CASSRDRDTVAFF. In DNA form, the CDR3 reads TGCGCCAGCAGCCGGGACAGGGACACTGTAGCTTTCTTT.

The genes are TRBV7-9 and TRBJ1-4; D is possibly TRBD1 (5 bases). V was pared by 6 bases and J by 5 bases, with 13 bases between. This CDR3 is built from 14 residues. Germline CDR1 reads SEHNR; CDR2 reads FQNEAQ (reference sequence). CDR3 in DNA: TGTGCCAGCAGGCTAGCAGGGACGAATGAAAAACTGTTTTTT. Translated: CASRLAGTNEKLFF.

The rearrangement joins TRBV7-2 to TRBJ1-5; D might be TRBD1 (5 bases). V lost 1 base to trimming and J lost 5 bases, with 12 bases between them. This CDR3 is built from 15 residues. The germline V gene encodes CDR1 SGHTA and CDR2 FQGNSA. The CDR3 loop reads CASSLVRGGHQPQHF. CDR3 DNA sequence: TGTGCCAGCAGCTTAGTTCGGGGGGGTCATCAGCCCCAGCATTTT.

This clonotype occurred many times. This chain's CDR3 is CASSPKVAGLEGELFF. The CDR3 nucleotides are TGTGCCAGCAGCCCGAAGGTGGCAGGGCTCGAGGGGGAGCTGTTTTTT. J is TRBJ2-2 and V is TRBV7-9, with D maybe TRBD1 (5 bases). CDR1 and CDR2 from the germline V gene are SEHNR and FQNEAQ (reference sequence). The CDR3 totals 16 residues. The V end lost 5 bases, the J end lost 8 bases, and 21 bases lay between the germline ends.

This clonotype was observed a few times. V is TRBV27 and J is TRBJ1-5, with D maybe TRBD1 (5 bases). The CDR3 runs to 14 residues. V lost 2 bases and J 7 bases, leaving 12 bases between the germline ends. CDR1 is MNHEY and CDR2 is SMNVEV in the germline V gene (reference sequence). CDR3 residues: CASSLRGRAQPQHF. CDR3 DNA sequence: TGTGCCAGCAGTTTAAGGGGACGGGCACAGCCCCAGCATTTT.

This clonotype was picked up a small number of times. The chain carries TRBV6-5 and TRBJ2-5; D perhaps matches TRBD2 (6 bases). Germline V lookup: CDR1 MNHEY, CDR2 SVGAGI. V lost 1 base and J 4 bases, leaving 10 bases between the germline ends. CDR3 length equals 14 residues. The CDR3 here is CASSYFEGGETQYF. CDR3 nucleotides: TGTGCCAGCAGTTACTTCGAGGGAGGAGAGACCCAGTACTTC.

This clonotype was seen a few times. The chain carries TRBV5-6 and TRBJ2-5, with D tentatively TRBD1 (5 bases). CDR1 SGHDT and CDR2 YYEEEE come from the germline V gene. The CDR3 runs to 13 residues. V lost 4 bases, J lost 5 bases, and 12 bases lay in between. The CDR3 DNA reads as TGTGCCAGCAGCCCTCGACAGAGGGAGACCCAGTACTTC. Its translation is CASSPRQRETQYF. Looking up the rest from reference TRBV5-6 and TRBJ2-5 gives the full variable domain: DAGVTQSPTHLIKTRGQQVTLRCSPKSGHDTVSWYQQALGQGPQFIFQYYEEEERQRGNFPDRFSGHQFPNYSSELNVNALLLGDSALYLCASSPRQRETQYFGPGTRLLVL.

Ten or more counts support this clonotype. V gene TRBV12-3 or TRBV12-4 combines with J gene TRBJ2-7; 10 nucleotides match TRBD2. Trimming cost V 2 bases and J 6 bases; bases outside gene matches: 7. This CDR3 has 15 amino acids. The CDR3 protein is CASSLSGRADLEQYF. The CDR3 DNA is TGTGCCAGCAGTTTAAGCGGGAGGGCGGACCTCGAGCAGTACTTC.

CDR3 nucleotides: TGTGCCAGCAGTTACTCGTATTTGGGGGAGCTCTACGAGCAGTACTTC. This gives the protein CASSYSYLGELYEQYF. The chain couples TRBV6-5 to TRBJ2-7; D is tentatively TRBD1 or TRBD2 (5 bases each). Germline assignment: CDR1 MNHEY and CDR2 SVGAGI. Trimming removed 0 bases from V and 3 bases from J, with 15 bases in between. CDR3 length: 16 amino acids.

The CDR3 bases are TGCAGCGTTCAAGTCCAGCGGGAGAGTGGGGAGCTGTTTTTT. It yields the protein CSVQVQRESGELFF. The V gene is TRBV29-1, the J gene TRBJ2-2, with 8 bases matching TRBD2. Germline-derived CDR1 and CDR2 are SQVTM and ANQGSEA. The CDR3 length is 14 residues. With V trimmed by 5 bases and J by 8 bases, 10 bases remained unmatched.

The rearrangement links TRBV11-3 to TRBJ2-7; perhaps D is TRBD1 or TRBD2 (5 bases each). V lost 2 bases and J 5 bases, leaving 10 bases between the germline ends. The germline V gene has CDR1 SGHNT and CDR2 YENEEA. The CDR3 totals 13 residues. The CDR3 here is CASSLLGDDEQYF. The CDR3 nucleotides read TGTGCCAGCAGCTTATTAGGGGACGACGAGCAGTACTTC.

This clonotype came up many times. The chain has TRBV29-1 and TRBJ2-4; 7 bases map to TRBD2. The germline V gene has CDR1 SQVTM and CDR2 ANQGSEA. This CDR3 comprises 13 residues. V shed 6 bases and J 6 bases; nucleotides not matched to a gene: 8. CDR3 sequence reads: CSVSQGRGNIQYF. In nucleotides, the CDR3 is TGCAGCGTAAGCCAAGGGAGGGGAAACATTCAGTACTTC.

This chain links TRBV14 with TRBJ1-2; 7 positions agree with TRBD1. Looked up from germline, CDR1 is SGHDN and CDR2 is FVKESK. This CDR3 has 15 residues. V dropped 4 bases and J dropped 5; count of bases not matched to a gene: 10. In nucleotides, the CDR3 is TGTGCCAGCAGCCGGTCGTACAGGGGAGGGTATGGCTACACCTTC. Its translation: CASSRSYRGGYGYTF. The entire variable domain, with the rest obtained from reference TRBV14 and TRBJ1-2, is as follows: EAGVTQFPSHSVIEKGQTVTLRCDPISGHDNLYWYRRVMGKEIKFLLHFVKESKQDESGMPNNRFLAERTGGTYSTLKVQPAELEDSGVYFCASSRSYRGGYGYTFGSGTRLTVV.

CDR3 DNA sequence: TGTGCCAGCTCTCTTACCCCGGCGGACGTCTACGAGCAGTACTTC. Protein product: CASSLTPADVYEQYF. The rearrangement joins TRBV25-1 to TRBJ2-7; no clear D gene. The V gene's germline CDR1 is MGHDK and CDR2 SYGVNS. V dropped 8 bases and J dropped 3 bases, with 20 bases sitting between them. CDR3 size: 15 residues.

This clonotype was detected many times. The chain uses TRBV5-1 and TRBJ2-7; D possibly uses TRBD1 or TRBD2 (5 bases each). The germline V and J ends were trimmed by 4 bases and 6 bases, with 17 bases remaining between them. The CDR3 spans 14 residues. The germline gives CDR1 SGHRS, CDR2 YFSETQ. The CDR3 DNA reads TGCGCCAGCAGCAGGACATCCGGGGCAGGCGAGCAGTACTTC. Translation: CASSRTSGAGEQYF.

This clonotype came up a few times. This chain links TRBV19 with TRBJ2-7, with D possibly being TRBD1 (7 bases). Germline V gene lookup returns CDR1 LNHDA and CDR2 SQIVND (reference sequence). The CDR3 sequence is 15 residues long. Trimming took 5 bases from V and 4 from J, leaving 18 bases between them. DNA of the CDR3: TGTGCCAGTAGTCCTCAGGGGGGTGTCCTTTACGAGCAGTACTTC. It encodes CASSPQGGVLYEQYF. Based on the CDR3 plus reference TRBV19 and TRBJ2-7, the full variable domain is DGGITQSPKYLFRKEGQNVTLSCEQNLNHDAMYWYRQDPGQGLRLIYYSQIVNDFQKGDIAEGYSVSREKKESFPLTVTSAQKNPTAFYLCASSPQGGVLYEQYFGPGTRLTVT.

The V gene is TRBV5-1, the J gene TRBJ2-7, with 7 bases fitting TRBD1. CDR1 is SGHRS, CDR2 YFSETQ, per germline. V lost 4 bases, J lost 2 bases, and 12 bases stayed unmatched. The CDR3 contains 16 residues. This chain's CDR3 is CASSTSTGDLAYEQYF. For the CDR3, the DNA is TGCGCCAGCAGCACCTCAACAGGGGACCTCGCCTACGAGCAGTACTTC.

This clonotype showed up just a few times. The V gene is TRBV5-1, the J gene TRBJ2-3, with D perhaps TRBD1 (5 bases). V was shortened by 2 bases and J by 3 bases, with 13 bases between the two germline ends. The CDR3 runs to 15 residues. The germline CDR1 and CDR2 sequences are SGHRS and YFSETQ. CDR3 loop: CASSFQGDPTDTQYF. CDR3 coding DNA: TGCGCCAGCAGCTTCCAAGGGGATCCGACAGATACGCAGTATTTT. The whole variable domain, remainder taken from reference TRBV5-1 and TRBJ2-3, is KAGVTQTPRYLIKTRGQQVTLSCSPISGHRSVSWYQQTPGQGLQFLFEYFSETQRNKGNFPGRFSGRQFSNSRSEMNVSTLELGDSALYLCASSFQGDPTDTQYFGPGTRLTVL.